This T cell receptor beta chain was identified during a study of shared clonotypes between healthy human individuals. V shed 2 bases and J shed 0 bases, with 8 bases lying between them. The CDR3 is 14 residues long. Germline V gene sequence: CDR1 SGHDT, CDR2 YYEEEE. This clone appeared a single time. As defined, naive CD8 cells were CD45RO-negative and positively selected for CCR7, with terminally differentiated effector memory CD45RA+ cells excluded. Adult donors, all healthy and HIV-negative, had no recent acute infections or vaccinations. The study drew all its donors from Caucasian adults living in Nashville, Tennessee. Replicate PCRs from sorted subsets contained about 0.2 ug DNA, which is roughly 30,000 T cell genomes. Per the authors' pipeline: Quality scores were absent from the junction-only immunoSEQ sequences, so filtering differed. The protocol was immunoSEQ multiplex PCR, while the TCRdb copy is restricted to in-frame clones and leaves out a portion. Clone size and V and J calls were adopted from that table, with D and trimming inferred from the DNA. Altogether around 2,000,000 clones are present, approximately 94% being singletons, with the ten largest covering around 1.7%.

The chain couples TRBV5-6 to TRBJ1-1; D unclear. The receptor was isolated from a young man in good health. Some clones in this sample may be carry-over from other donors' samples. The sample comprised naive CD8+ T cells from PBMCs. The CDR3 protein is CASSFTGVNTEAFF. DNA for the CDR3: TGTGCCAGCAGCTTCACCGGGGTGAACACTGAAGCTTTCTTT.